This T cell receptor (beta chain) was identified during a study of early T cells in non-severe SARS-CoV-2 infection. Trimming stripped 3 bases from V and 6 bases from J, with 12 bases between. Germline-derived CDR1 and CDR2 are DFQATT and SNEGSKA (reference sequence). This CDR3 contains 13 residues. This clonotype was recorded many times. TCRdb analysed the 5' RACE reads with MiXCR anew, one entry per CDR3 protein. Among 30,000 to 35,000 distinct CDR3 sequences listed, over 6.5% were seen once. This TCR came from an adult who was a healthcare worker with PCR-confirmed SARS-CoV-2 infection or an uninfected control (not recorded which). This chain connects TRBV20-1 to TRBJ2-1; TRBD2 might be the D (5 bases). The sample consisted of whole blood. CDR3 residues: CSASSTGVNEQFF. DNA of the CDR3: TGCAGTGCTAGCTCTACCGGGGTCAATGAGCAGTTCTTC.